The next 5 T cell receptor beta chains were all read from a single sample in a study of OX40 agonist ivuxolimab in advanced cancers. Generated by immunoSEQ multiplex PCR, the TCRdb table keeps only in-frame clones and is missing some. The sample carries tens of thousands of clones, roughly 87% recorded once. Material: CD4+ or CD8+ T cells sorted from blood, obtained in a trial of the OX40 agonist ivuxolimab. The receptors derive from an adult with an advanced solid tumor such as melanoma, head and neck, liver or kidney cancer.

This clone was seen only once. The DNA of the CDR3 is TGTGCCAGCTCACCACCGGGGAATACGCAGTATTTT. Protein sequence: CASSPPGNTQYF. The V gene is TRBV18, the J gene TRBJ2-3; D is unresolved. The V end lost 0 bases, the J end lost 7 bases, and 5 bases lay between the germline ends. CDR3 length equals 12 residues. Germline V lookup: CDR1 KGHSH, CDR2 LQKENI.

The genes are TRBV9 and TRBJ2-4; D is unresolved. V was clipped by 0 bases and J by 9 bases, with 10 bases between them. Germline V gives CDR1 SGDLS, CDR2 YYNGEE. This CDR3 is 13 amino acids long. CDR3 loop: CASSVGQWGIQYF. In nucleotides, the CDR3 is TGTGCCAGCAGCGTAGGTCAGTGGGGCATTCAGTACTTC.

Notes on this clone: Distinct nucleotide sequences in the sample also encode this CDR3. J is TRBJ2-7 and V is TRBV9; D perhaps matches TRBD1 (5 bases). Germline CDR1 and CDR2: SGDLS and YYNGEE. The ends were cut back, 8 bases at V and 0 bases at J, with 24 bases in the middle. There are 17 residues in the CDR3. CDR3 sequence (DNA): TGTGCCAGTAGCAAAAAGTTTGGCAGGGAAAGCTCCTACGAGCAGTACGTC. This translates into CASSKKFGRESSYEQYV.

For the CDR3, the DNA is TGCGCCAGCAGCCAAGAAACTAGCCAGACTTACACAGATACGCAGTATTTT. Translation: CASSQETSQTYTDTQYF. The chain combines TRBV4-3 with TRBJ2-3; tentatively, D is TRBD2 (6 bases). Germline-derived CDR1 and CDR2 are LGHNA and YSLEER. This CDR3 region has 17 residues. The V end was cut by 0 bases, the J end by 2 bases, with 15 bases between.

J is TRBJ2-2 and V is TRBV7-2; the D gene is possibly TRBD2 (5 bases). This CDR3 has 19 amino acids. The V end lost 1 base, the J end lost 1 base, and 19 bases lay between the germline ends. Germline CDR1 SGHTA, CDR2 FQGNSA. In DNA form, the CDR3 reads TGTGCCAGCAGCTTAGTTGGTAGAGGGAGCCTGCGGAACACCGGGGAGCTGTTTTTT. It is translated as CASSLVGRGSLRNTGELFF. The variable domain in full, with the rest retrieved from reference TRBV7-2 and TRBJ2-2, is GAGVSQSPSNKVTEKGKDVELRCDPISGHTALYWYRQSLGQGLEFLIYFQGNSAPDKSGLPSDRFSAERTGGSVSTLTIQRTQQEDSAVYLCASSLVGRGSLRNTGELFFGEGSRLTVL.